These 30 T cell receptor beta chains were sequenced from one sample in a study of neurological immune-mediated disorders. TCRdb called the 5' RACE reads again in MiXCR, with one record for every CDR3 protein. The data hold about 36,000 distinct CDR3 sequences, with approximately 10% observed a single time. The sample consisted of PBMCs. The receptors were sampled from a young woman with HTLV-1-associated myelopathy (HAM/TSP).

This clonotype was detected a few times. The rearrangement joins TRBV5-1 to TRBJ1-1; D remains ambiguous. The CDR3 totals 14 residues. Trimming removed 6 bases at V and 4 bases at J, with 16 bases between. Germline CDR1 reads SGHRS; CDR2 reads YFSETQ. The CDR3 region is CASKPRPAPTEAFF. The CDR3 DNA follows: TGCGCCAGCAAACCACGCCCAGCCCCCACTGAAGCTTTCTTT.

This clonotype was detected ten times or more. The chain combines TRBV20-1 with TRBJ2-5; weak D call: TRBD1 (6 bases). The germline V and J ends were trimmed by 5 bases and 5 bases, with 12 bases remaining between them. CDR1 and CDR2 (germline): DFQATT, SNEGSKA (reference sequence). CDR3 length: 12 amino acids. CDR3 DNA sequence: TGCAGTGCTCCAGGGGCGGGTGAGACCCAGTACTTC. Its translation: CSAPGAGETQYF.

This clonotype was observed many times. The chain uses TRBV12-3 or TRBV12-4 and TRBJ2-3; TRBD2 is a possible D gene (7 bases). Deletions cut 5 bases from V and 6 bases from J, with 21 bases between. The CDR3 runs 16 residues. The CDR3 protein is CASSPLGARGGDTQYF. The CDR3 nucleotides read TGTGCCAGCAGTCCCTTAGGGGCTAGGGGGGGGGATACGCAGTATTTT.

This clonotype is labeled medium-sized. The rearrangement uses TRBV7-9 and TRBJ1-4; D may be TRBD1 (6 bases). CDR1 SEHNR and CDR2 FQNEAQ come from the germline V gene (reference sequence). CDR3 length: 15 amino acids. The V and J ends lost 5 bases and 1 base respectively, with 11 bases between them. For the CDR3, the DNA is TGTGCCAGCAGCCTGGAACAGGGAACTAATGAAAAACTGTTTTTT. As protein: CASSLEQGTNEKLFF.

This clonotype was counted many times. V is TRBV20-1 and J is TRBJ1-2; 10 positions agree with TRBD1. The germline CDR1 and CDR2 sequences are DFQATT and SNEGSKA (reference sequence). CDR3 size: 17 residues. V was clipped by 0 bases and J by 6 bases; unmatched bases: 13. CDR3 residues: CSARDPPPGQGEHGYTF. CDR3 bases: TGCAGTGCTAGAGACCCACCCCCCGGACAGGGGGAACATGGCTACACCTTC.

This clonotype was seen ten or more times. The chain links TRBV15 to TRBJ1-1, with 8 bases fitting TRBD1. Unmatched junction bases numbered 5, after V lost 0 bases and J lost 5 bases. This CDR3 is 15 amino acids long. Germline CDR1 reads LNHNV; CDR2 reads YYDKDF (reference sequence). Here the CDR3 reads CATSRDLQGATEAFF. As DNA, the CDR3 is TGTGCCACCAGCAGAGATCTTCAGGGGGCGACTGAAGCTTTCTTT.

This clonotype came up many times. The genes are TRBV5-1 and TRBJ1-2, with a tentative D call TRBD1 (6 bases). V was cut by 0 bases and J by 3 bases, with 9 bases left in between. Germline CDR1 is SGHRS and CDR2 is YFSETQ. The CDR3 has 14 residues. The CDR3 is CASSLEGGHYGYTF. The CDR3 nucleotides are TGCGCCAGCAGCTTGGAGGGGGGTCACTATGGCTACACCTTC.

There are many counts of this clonotype. CDR3 bases: TGCAGTGCTAGAATTGGTACAGACCTCTATGGCTACACCTTC. Translated, it gives CSARIGTDLYGYTF. The chain carries TRBV20-1 and TRBJ1-2; D call uncertain. Germline assignment: CDR1 DFQATT and CDR2 SNEGSKA (reference sequence). Trimming shortened V by 2 bases and J by 4 bases, and 14 bases separated the two germline ends. CDR3 length: 14 residues.

This clonotype was picked up many times. The chain is built from TRBV12-3 or TRBV12-4 and TRBJ2-3, with 8 nucleotides matching TRBD1. This CDR3 is built from 16 residues. V was pared by 7 bases and J by 2 bases, with 11 bases of the junction left unmatched. The CDR3 here is CASNNADRVITDTQYF. The DNA of the CDR3 is TGTGCCAGCAACAACGCGGACAGGGTTATCACAGATACGCAGTATTTT.

This clonotype was observed at least ten times. The chain combines TRBV3-1 with TRBJ2-7, with D possibly matching TRBD2 (6 bases). The CDR3 runs 14 residues. The V end was cut by 4 bases, the J end by 2 bases, with 12 bases between. Germline V gene sequence: CDR1 LGHDT, CDR2 YNNKEL (reference sequence). DNA of the CDR3: TGTGCCAGCAGCCGATCCGGGGGAACCTACGAGCAGTACTTC. Protein product: CASSRSGGTYEQYF.

The sample holds many counts of this clonotype. V and J are TRBV7-2 and TRBJ2-5; tentatively, D is TRBD2 (7 bases). Trimming took 5 bases from V and 5 from J, leaving 18 bases between them. The CDR3 extends over 15 amino acids. Germline loops: CDR1 SGHTA, CDR2 FQGNSA. The CDR3 region has the DNA TGTGCCAGCAGCCCGATGTGGGGGGGCGGGGAGACCCAGTACTTC. Protein sequence: CASSPMWGGGETQYF.

This clonotype came up once. Relative to the germline gene, one junction end is altered; a read error may explain this. The chain uses TRBV7-2 and TRBJ1-1; 7 bases are shared with TRBD1. Germline CDR1 is SGHTA and CDR2 is FQGNSA. The CDR3 is 14 residues long. The CDR3 bases are TGTGCCAGTAGCCTGGGACAGTCGAACACTGAAGCTTTATTT. This codes for CASSLGQSNTEALF.

The table lists this clonotype with many counts. In DNA, the CDR3 is TGCAGTGCTGCCCCGGGGCGTCATTCCTACGAGCAGTACTTC. Amino acids: CSAAPGRHSYEQYF. The chain employs TRBV20-1 and TRBJ2-7, with D perhaps given as TRBD1 or TRBD2 (5 bases each). The CDR3 extends over 14 amino acids. Deletions cut 5 bases from V and 1 base from J, with 15 bases between. The germline V gene has CDR1 DFQATT and CDR2 SNEGSKA (reference sequence).

This clonotype was recorded many times. The rearrangement links TRBV3-1 to TRBJ1-1; 8 bases line up with TRBD1. The CDR3 length is 15 residues. Germline CDR1 LGHDT, CDR2 YNNKEL (reference sequence). V lost 4 bases, J lost 1 base, and 5 bases stayed unmatched. CDR3 coding DNA: TGTGCCAGCAGCCGGAGGACAGGGTCGAACACTGAAGCTTTCTTT. Amino acids: CASSRRTGSNTEAFF.

This clonotype was seen a few times. Because the CDR3's place on the DNA is in doubt, the DNA is left out and the CDR3 is given as listed by TCRdb. The chain is built from TRBV7-5 and TRBJ2-7; the D segment call TRBD1 is taken from the table without a DNA check. TRBV7-5 is a recognized pseudogene. The CDR3 comprises 18 residues, both ends counted. CDR3 amino acids: CISVSEAEGGGNSYEQYF.

This clonotype was observed at least ten times. CDR3 loop: CSAQDRVNSPLHF. The CDR3 DNA reads as TGCAGTGCCCAGGACAGGGTGAATTCACCCCTCCACTTT. This rearrangement joins TRBV20-1 to TRBJ1-6; 8 positions match TRBD1. The germline gives CDR1 DFQATT, CDR2 SNEGSKA (reference sequence). The CDR3 sequence is 13 residues long. The trim removed 6 bases at V and 7 bases at J, leaving 5 bases unmatched.

This clonotype has a handful of counts. CDR3 nucleotide sequence: TGCAGCGTTGAAAGGGGTATAAACACTGAAGCTTTCTTT. This codes for CSVERGINTEAFF. The gene calls are TRBV29-1 and TRBJ1-1; a weak D match, TRBD1 (5 bases). Germline-derived CDR1 and CDR2 are SQVTM and ANQGSEA. V shed 2 bases and J shed 2 bases, with 9 bases lying between them. CDR3 length equals 13 residues.

This clonotype was detected ten times or more. This chain joins TRBV20-1 and TRBJ1-4; 9 bases fit TRBD1. V was pared by 3 bases and J by 5 bases, with 13 bases of the junction left unmatched. Germline-derived CDR1 and CDR2 are DFQATT and SNEGSKA (reference sequence). The CDR3 has 17 residues. The CDR3 bases are TGCAGTGCTAGTCGACCTACCCTGGGACAGGGCAATGAAAAACTGTTTTTT. It yields the protein CSASRPTLGQGNEKLFF.

The table lists this clonotype with many counts. The V call is TRBV20-1, the J call TRBJ2-3; 7 bases map to TRBD2. The trim removed 1 base at V and 1 base at J, leaving 5 bases unmatched. The germline CDR1 and CDR2 sequences are DFQATT and SNEGSKA (reference sequence). This CDR3 comprises 15 residues. As DNA, the CDR3 is TGCAGTGCTAGAGTTCGGCTAGCGGGCACAGATACGCAGTATTTT. Translation: CSARVRLAGTDTQYF.

This clonotype was found many times. This chain connects TRBV6-1 to TRBJ2-3; the match to TRBD2 covers 7 bases. After removal of 4 bases from V and 2 bases from J, the junction contained 3 bases not matched to a gene. This CDR3 has 14 residues. CDR1 is MNHNS, CDR2 SASEGT, per germline. The CDR3, as DNA: TGTGCCAGCAGTGTTGCGGGGGTCACAGATACGCAGTATTTT. Protein: CASSVAGVTDTQYF.

The table lists this clonotype with many counts. The rearrangement links TRBV29-1 to TRBJ2-1, with 8 bases fitting TRBD2. After removal of 1 base from V and 5 bases from J, the junction contained 1 base not matched to a gene. Germline loops: CDR1 SQVTM, CDR2 ANQGSEA. CDR3 length: 13 residues. Here the CDR3 reads CSVEGGGHNEQFF. The CDR3 DNA is TGCAGCGTTGAAGGCGGGGGGCACAATGAGCAGTTCTTC.

This clonotype appeared many times. V usage is TRBV12-3 or TRBV12-4 and J usage is TRBJ1-1; 9 bases fit TRBD1. The ends lost 5 bases at V and 4 bases at J; junction bases unmatched: 5. This CDR3 has 14 residues. The CDR3 is CASSQQGAGTEAFF. CDR3 nucleotides: TGTGCCAGCAGTCAACAGGGGGCGGGCACTGAAGCTTTCTTT.

This clonotype has ten or more counts. This chain connects TRBV12-3 or TRBV12-4 to TRBJ1-5; weak D call: TRBD1 (6 bases). The CDR3 consists of 14 residues. V lost 3 bases to trimming and J lost 3 bases, with 9 bases between them. The CDR3 protein is CASSFGTPNQPQHF. The DNA for the CDR3 is TGTGCCAGCAGTTTCGGGACACCCAATCAGCCCCAGCATTTT.

This clonotype was picked up many times. V and J are TRBV20-1 and TRBJ2-2; 8 bases line up with TRBD1. Germline V gives CDR1 DFQATT, CDR2 SNEGSKA (reference sequence). The CDR3 is 16 amino acids. Trimming took 0 bases from V and 7 from J; bases not matched to a gene: 10. CDR3 sequence reads: CSARDRRTGRGGELFF. CDR3 in DNA: TGCAGTGCTAGAGACCGAAGGACAGGGCGAGGCGGGGAGCTGTTTTTT.

The sample holds many counts of this clonotype. V gene TRBV29-1 combines with J gene TRBJ1-4; tentative D call: TRBD1 (6 bases). The germline CDR1 and CDR2 sequences are SQVTM and ANQGSEA. V was pared by 5 bases and J by 7 bases, with 14 bases between. The CDR3 covers 13 residues. The CDR3 DNA reads as TGCAGCGTTCTGGACAGCCGAGGTGAAAAACTGTTTTTT. This encodes CSVLDSRGEKLFF.

At least ten counts were recorded for this clonotype. This sequence joins TRBV6-1 and TRBJ2-7, with 7 bases identical to TRBD2. V lost 5 bases, J lost 4 bases, and 8 bases stayed unmatched. This CDR3 region has 14 residues. Germline assignment: CDR1 MNHNS and CDR2 SASEGT. The CDR3 spells CASSPGPGGYEQYF. CDR3 DNA sequence: TGTGCCAGCAGTCCAGGACCGGGAGGTTACGAGCAGTACTTC.

This clonotype has ten or more counts. V usage is TRBV5-5 and J usage is TRBJ1-1, with 8 bases lining up with TRBD1. CDR3 size: 12 residues. With V trimmed by 4 bases and J by 7 bases, 3 bases remained unmatched. Per germline, CDR1 SGHKS and CDR2 YYEKEE (reference sequence). CDR3 region: CASSRDRFEAFF. The DNA for the CDR3 is TGTGCCAGCAGCCGGGACAGGTTTGAAGCTTTCTTT.

This clonotype appeared many times. This chain links TRBV5-1 with TRBJ1-2, with D perhaps TRBD1 (5 bases). Trimming pared 0 bases from V and 9 bases from J, leaving 18 bases between. CDR1 is SGHRS and CDR2 is YFSETQ in the germline V gene. The CDR3 spans 15 residues. The CDR3 reads CASSLGFGRGERYTF. CDR3 nucleotide sequence: TGCGCCAGCAGCTTGGGGTTCGGGAGGGGAGAACGCTACACCTTC.

This chain joins TRBV4-2 and TRBJ2-1; D tentatively fits TRBD1 or TRBD2 (6 bases each). The V gene's germline CDR1 is LGHNA and CDR2 YNFKEQ. The CDR3 length is 15 residues. V gave up 5 bases and J gave up 6 bases, with 17 bases separating them. The CDR3 sequence: CASSGDRLGGNEQFF. CDR3 bases: TGTGCCAGCAGCGGTGACAGGCTCGGGGGCAATGAGCAGTTCTTC.

The sample holds many counts of this clonotype. The chain is built from TRBV3-1 and TRBJ1-1; D might be TRBD1 (5 bases). CDR3 length equals 14 residues. From germline, CDR1 is LGHDT and CDR2 YNNKEL (reference sequence). V was trimmed by 4 bases and J by 7 bases, leaving 16 bases between them. CDR3 amino acids: CASSPAQGRVEAFF. In DNA form, the CDR3 reads TGTGCCAGCAGCCCAGCCCAGGGCCGGGTTGAAGCTTTCTTT.